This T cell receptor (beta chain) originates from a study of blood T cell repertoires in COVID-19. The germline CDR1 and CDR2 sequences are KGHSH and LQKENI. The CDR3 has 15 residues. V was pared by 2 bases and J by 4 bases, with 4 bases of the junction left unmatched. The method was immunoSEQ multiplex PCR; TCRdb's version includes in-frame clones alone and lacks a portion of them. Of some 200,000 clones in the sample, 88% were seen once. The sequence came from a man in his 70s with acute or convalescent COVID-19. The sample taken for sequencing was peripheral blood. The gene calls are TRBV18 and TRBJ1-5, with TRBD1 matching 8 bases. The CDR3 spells CASSPTTGANQPQHF. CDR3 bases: TGTGCCAGCTCACCAACGACAGGGGCAAATCAGCCCCAGCATTTT.